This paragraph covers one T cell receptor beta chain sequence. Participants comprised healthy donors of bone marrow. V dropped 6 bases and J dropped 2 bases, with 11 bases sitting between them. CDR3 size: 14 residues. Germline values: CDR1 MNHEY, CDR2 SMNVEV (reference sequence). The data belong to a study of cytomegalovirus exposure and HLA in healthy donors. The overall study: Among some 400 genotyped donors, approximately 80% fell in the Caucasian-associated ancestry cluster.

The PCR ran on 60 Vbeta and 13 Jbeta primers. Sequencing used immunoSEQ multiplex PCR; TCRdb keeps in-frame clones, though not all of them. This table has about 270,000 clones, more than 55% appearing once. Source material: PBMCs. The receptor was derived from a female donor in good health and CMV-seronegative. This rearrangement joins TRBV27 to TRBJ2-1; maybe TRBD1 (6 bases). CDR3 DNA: TGTGCCAGCAGAGAGGGGGTGACCTACAATGAGCAGTTCTTC. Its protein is CASREGVTYNEQFF.